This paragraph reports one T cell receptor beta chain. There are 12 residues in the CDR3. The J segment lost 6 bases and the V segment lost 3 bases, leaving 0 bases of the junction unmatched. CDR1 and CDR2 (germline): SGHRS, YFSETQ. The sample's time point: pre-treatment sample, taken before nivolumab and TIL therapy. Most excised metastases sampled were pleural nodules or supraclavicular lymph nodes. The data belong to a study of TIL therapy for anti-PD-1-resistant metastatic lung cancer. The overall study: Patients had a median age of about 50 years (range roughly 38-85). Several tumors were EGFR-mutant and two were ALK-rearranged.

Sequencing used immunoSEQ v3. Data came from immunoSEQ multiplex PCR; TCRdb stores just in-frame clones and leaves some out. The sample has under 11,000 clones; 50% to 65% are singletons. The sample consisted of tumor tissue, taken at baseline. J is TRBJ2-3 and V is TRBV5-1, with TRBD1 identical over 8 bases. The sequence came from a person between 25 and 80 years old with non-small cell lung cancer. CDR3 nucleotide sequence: TGCGCCAGCAGCTCAGGGGGCGATACGCAGTATTTT. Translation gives CASSSGGDTQYF. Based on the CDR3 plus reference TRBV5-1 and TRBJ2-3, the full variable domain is KAGVTQTPRYLIKTRGQQVTLSCSPISGHRSVSWYQQTPGQGLQFLFEYFSETQRNKGNFPGRFSGRQFSNSRSEMNVSTLELGDSALYLCASSSGGDTQYFGPGTRLTVL.